This record covers a single TCR beta chain. Treatment denoted: roughly 18 received Ad26.COV2.S at low or high dose, single or two shots; about 5 received placebo; per-sample allocation not given. The samples were gathered on day 63 after the first injection of vaccine or placebo. This specimen comes from a study of Ad26.COV2.S vaccination and SARS-CoV-2 variants. In the study overall: By the intramuscular route, Ad26.COV2.S was given once, or twice 56 days apart.

The ends lost 5 bases at V and 8 bases at J; junction bases unmatched: 8. The CDR3 has 15 amino acids. Germline V CDR1 and CDR2: MNHEY, SVGEGT. Only in-frame clones appear in the TCRdb table, and some are missing; sequencing was by immunoSEQ multiplex PCR. The sample has around 450,000 clones, about 88% seen once. The V call is TRBV6-2 or TRBV6-3, the J call TRBJ2-1; TRBD1 matches at 11 bases. This sequence was found in a person aged 18-65 years who received the Ad26.COV2.S COVID-19 vaccine or a placebo. Source: peripheral blood, taken in a trial of Ad26.COV2.S vaccine versus placebo. The CDR3 protein is CASSNRDRGGYEQFF. The CDR3 DNA follows: TGTGCCAGCAGTAACCGGGACAGGGGGGGCTATGAGCAGTTCTTC.